This T cell receptor beta chain emerged from a study of T cell responses to AZD1222 COVID-19 vaccine. The sample holds one count of this clone. Second-dose recipients at about 4 or about 12 weeks were treated as one pooled group. Sequencing was performed with immunoSEQ multiplex PCR; in TCRdb, only in-frame clones are kept and a portion is missing. The sample yields roughly 120,000 clones, more than 75% seen once. CDR1 is SGHRS, CDR2 YFSETQ, per germline. CDR3 size: 13 residues. V was trimmed by 6 bases and J by 8 bases, leaving 15 bases between them. The sequence derives from an adult who received the AZD1222 COVID-19 vaccine. J is TRBJ2-1 and V is TRBV5-1; a weak D match, TRBD1 (6 bases). The specimen was peripheral blood, collected 28 days after the second AZD1222 dose. The CDR3 DNA reads TGCGCCAGCACCCTACAGGGATTTGATGAGCAGTTCTTC. This sequence encodes CASTLQGFDEQFF.